These T cell receptor beta chains were read from a single sample in a study of Tregs in tolerant kidney transplant recipients. TCRdb keeps only in-frame clones here, not all; method: immunoSEQ multiplex PCR. Here the sample spans about 240,000 clones, around 82% being singletons. Sequenced input: CD4+ T cells from blood. The source of these receptors is a human donor in good health. Both conserved end residues are part of each CDR3. A D gene is named only where the DNA matches it firmly. Not all rows give a size; the values are once, few, many and, for expanded clones, a class.

>TRBJ2-7|11|TRBV6-5|-|-
TGTGCCAGCAGGAATAGCGGAGAGCAGTACTTC
CASRNSGEQYF
>TRBJ1-3|14|TRBV30|-|-
TGTGCCTGGAGTGTGGGGTCCTCTGGAAACACCATATATTTT
CAWSVGSSGNTIYF
>TRBJ2-1|16|TRBV7-9|TRBD2|once
TGTGCCAGCATTCGATCGGGCGGGAGCTCCTACAATGAGCAGTTCTTC
CASIRSGGSSYNEQFF
>TRBJ1-6|12|TRBV10-1|TRBD1|-
TGCGCCAGCGGGACAGGATATTCACCCCTCCACTTT
CASGTGYSPLHF
>TRBJ1-3|12|TRBV6-5|-|-
TGTGCCAGCAGCTCACCGGGAAACACCATATATTTT
CASSSPGNTIYF
>TRBJ1-5|17|TRBV4-1|TRBD1|-
TGCGCCAGCAGCCAAGATAAGAGGGACAGACTCAATCAGCCCCAGCATTTT
CASSQDKRDRLNQPQHF
>TRBJ1-2|11|TRBV6-5|-|-
TGTGCCAGCAGCCACGGGGAGGGCTACACCTTC
CASSHGEGYTF
>TRBJ2-7|13|TRBV11-3|-|-
TGTGCCAGCAGCTTTAGCGGCCTACGGGAGCAGTCCTTC
CASSFSGLREQSF
>TRBJ1-3|15|TRBV6-5|-|-
TGTGCCAGCAGTTTAGGAGGCTTAGGTCGAAACACCATATATTTT
CASSLGGLGRNTIYF
>TRBJ2-7|14|TRBV10-3|TRBD1|-
TGTGCCATCAGTATCGGACAGGGGGCGAGGGAGCAGTACTTC
CAISIGQGAREQYF
>TRBJ2-3|15|TRBV5-4|-|-
TGTGCCAGCAGCTTGGGGGGGGCCGGCACAGATACGCAGTATTTT
CASSLGGAGTDTQYF
>TRBJ2-7|12|TRBV7-9|TRBD1|-
TGTGCCAGCACCGGGACAGTATACGAGCAGTACTTC
CASTGTVYEQYF
>TRBJ2-6|15|TRBV2|-|few
TGTGCCAGCAGCCTGCTTGGAGCTGGGGCCAACGTCCTGACTTTC
CASSLLGAGANVLTF
>TRBJ1-1|14|TRBV2|-|-
TGTGCCAGCAGCCCCAGGGAGGTACGGACTGAAGCTTTCTTT
CASSPREVRTEAFF
>TRBJ2-7|14|TRBV10-3|-|-
TGTGCCATCAGCGAGACGGCAGGGGCGTACGAGCAGTACTTC
CAISETAGAYEQYF
>TRBJ1-6|16|TRBV9|-|-
TGTGCCAGCAGCGCAGGAGGTCGACTGGAGAATTCACCCCTCCACTTT
CASSAGGRLENSPLHF
>TRBJ2-3|15|TRBV4-1|-|-
TGCGCCAGCAGCCAAGATGCTGGGAGGACCCTTATCCAGTATTTT
CASSQDAGRTLIQYF
>TRBJ1-4|13|TRBV2|-|-
TGTGCCAGCATTAGAGGGACTAATGAAAAACTGTTTTTT
CASIRGTNEKLFF
>TRBJ2-7|13|TRBV29-1|TRBD1|-
TGCAGCGACCGGACAGGGAGGAACTACGAGCAGTACTTC
CSDRTGRNYEQYF
>TRBJ2-3|15|TRBV5-1|-|-
TGCGCCAGCTTTCCTACGGTAGGAAGCACAGATACGCAGTATTTT
CASFPTVGSTDTQYF
>TRBJ1-1|18|TRBV4-1|TRBD1|-
TGCGCCAGCAGCCAAGTCCAACAGGGGCCCTGGAGGAGGACTGAAGCTTTCTTT
CASSQVQQGPWRRTEAFF
>TRBJ2-1|15|TRBV10-1|-|-
TGCGCCAGCAGTGTTCGGGGGGCTTCCTACAATGAGCAGTTCTTC
CASSVRGASYNEQFF
>TRBJ2-3|14|TRBV10-2|TRBD2|-
TGCGCCAGCAGTGCAGCGGGGGGGCCAGATACGCAGTATTTT
CASSAAGGPDTQYF
>TRBJ1-1|13|TRBV30|-|-
TGTGCCTGGAGTGTGGGAAGGAACACTGAAGCTTTCTTT
CAWSVGRNTEAFF
>TRBJ2-1|14|TRBV6-1|-|-
TGTGCCAGCAGTGAAGTTCCTGGGTACAATGAGCAGTTCTTC
CASSEVPGYNEQFF
>TRBJ1-1|13|TRBV5-4|-|-
TGTGCCAGCAGCTTGGAAGGGTTCACTGAAGCTTTCTTT
CASSLEGFTEAFF
>TRBJ2-1|14|TRBV11-1|-|-
TGTGCCAGCAGCCAGGGCAGGGACTACAATGAGCAGTTCTTC
CASSQGRDYNEQFF
>TRBJ2-7|13|TRBV10-2|TRBD1|once
TGCGCCAGCAGAGGGACAGGGCTCCACGAGCAGTACTTC
CASRGTGLHEQYF
>TRBJ2-2|14|TRBV5-1|-|-
TGCGCCAGCGGTGGGGAGTCGGGCTCCGGGGAGCTGTTTTTT
CASGGESGSGELFF
>TRBJ1-2|13|TRBV2|-|-
TGTGCCAGCAGTGAATTACAGAGATATGGCTACACCTTC
CASSELQRYGYTF
>TRBJ1-2|13|TRBV6-5|-|once
TGTGCCAGCAGGACAGATACTAACTATGGCTACACCTTC
CASRTDTNYGYTF
>TRBJ2-1|13|TRBV2|-|-
TGTGCCAGCAGTACTAGCAGGGACAATGAGCAGTTCTTC
CASSTSRDNEQFF
>TRBJ1-1|12|TRBV6-1|-|-
TGTGCCAGCAGGCCGGAGGAGGGTGAAGCTTTCTTT
CASRPEEGEAFF
>TRBJ1-1|13|TRBV14|-|-
TGTGCCAGCAGCCGCAATAGGAACACTGAAGCTTTCTTT
CASSRNRNTEAFF
>TRBJ2-7|16|TRBV9|TRBD2|-
TGTGCCAGCAGCGTAGGACTAGCGGGAGTTCGGTACGAGCAGTACTTC
CASSVGLAGVRYEQYF
>TRBJ2-7|12|TRBV2|TRBD1|few
TGTGCCAGCACCGACAGGGGGCTCGAGCAGTACTTC
CASTDRGLEQYF
>TRBJ2-7|20|TRBV7-6|TRBD1|-
TGTGCCAGCAGCTTTAATCTGAAGGGACAGGGGGCAAACACAACCTACGAGCAGTACTTC
CASSFNLKGQGANTTYEQYF
>TRBJ2-2|15|TRBV7-2|TRBD2|few
TGTGCCAGCAGCCAGGGACTAGCGGGCACCGGGGAGCTGTTTTTT
CASSQGLAGTGELFF
>TRBJ2-7|16|TRBV5-1|-|-
TGCGCCAGCAGCAACTCAGGGGTTGGGGTCTGGTACGAGCAGTACTTC
CASSNSGVGVWYEQYF
>TRBJ2-7|14|TRBV11-2|-|-
TGTGCCAGCAGCCCCGGGTTGGGGCCCTACGAGCAGTACTTC
CASSPGLGPYEQYF
>TRBJ2-7|15|TRBV18|-|-
TGTGCCAGCTCACGGGACTTCATCCAAACCTACGAGCAGTACTTC
CASSRDFIQTYEQYF
>TRBJ1-1|14|TRBV10-3|-|few
TGTGCCATCAGTGAGAGGGCAGCATACACTGAAGCTTTCTTT
CAISERAAYTEAFF
>TRBJ1-2|13|TRBV7-9|TRBD1|-
TGTGCCAGCAGCTTAACAGGGGCTCATGGCTACACCTTC
CASSLTGAHGYTF
>TRBJ2-5|15|TRBV5-6|TRBD2|-
TGTGCCAGCAGCATGGGACTAGCGGGGAGGGGGACCCAGTACTTC
CASSMGLAGRGTQYF
>TRBJ2-3|13|TRBV19|-|-
TGTGCCAGTAGTTCCACGGGCAGGGATACGCAGTATTTT
CASSSTGRDTQYF
>TRBJ2-2|16|TRBV5-6|-|few
TGTGCCAGCAGCTTGTGGGCGGGTCCAGCCTCCGGGGAGCTGTTTTTT
CASSLWAGPASGELFF
>TRBJ2-7|14|TRBV13|-|-
TGTGCCAGCAGCTATGGACAGTCCGCCTACGAGCAGTACTTC
CASSYGQSAYEQYF
>TRBJ1-1|14|TRBV18|-|-
TGTGCCAGCTCACCACCGGACTTGAACACTGAAGCTTTCTTT
CASSPPDLNTEAFF
>TRBJ2-1|15|TRBV5-1|-|-
TGCGCCAGCAGCCCTGGCTGGGGGAGGTTGGGTGAGCAGTTCTTC
CASSPGWGRLGEQFF
>TRBJ2-1|16|TRBV19|TRBD2|-
TGTGCCAGTAGTATAGGAATACTAGCGGCATACAATGAGCAGTTCTTC
CASSIGILAAYNEQFF
>TRBJ2-7|14|TRBV5-4|-|-
TGTGCCAGCAGCTTGGGAAGCAGCTCCTACGAGCAGTACTTC
CASSLGSSSYEQYF
>TRBJ2-4|17|TRBV30|-|few
TGTGCCTGGAGTGCCCTCAGGTACCAACTAGCCAAAAACATTCAGTACTTC
CAWSALRYQLAKNIQYF